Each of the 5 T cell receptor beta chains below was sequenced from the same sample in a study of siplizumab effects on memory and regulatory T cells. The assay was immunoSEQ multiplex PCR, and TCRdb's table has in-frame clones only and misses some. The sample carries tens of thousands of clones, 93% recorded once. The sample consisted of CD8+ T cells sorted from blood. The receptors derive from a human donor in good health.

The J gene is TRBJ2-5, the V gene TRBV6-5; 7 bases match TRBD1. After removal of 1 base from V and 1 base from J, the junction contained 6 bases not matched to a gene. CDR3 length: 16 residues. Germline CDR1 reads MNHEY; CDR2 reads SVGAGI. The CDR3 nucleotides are TGTGCCAGCAGTTACTTCCCGGACAGGCGCCAAGAGACCCAGTACTTC. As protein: CASSYFPDRRQETQYF.

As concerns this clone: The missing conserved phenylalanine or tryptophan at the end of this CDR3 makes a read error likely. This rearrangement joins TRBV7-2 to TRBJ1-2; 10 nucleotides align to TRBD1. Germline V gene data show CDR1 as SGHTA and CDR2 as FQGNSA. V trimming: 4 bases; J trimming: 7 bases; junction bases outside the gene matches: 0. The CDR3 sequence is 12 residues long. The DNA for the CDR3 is TGTGCCAGCAGCTGGACAGGGGGTGGCTACACCCTC. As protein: CASSWTGGGYTL.

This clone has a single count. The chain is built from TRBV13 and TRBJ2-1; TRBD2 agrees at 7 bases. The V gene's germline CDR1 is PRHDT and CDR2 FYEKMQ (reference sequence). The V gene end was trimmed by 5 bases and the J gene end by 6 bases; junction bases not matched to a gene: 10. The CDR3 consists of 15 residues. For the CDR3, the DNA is TGTGCCAGCAGCCAAAGCGGGGAGGGGATCAATGAGCAGTTCTTC. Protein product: CASSQSGEGINEQFF.

The DNA for the CDR3 is TGTGCCAGTAGTTTATGGACGGGATACGAGCAGTACTTC. Amino acids: CASSLWTGYEQYF. V is TRBV19 and J is TRBJ2-7; D is perhaps TRBD2 (5 bases). This CDR3 has 13 amino acids. Trimming removed 5 bases from V and 4 bases from J, with 12 bases in between. From germline, CDR1 is LNHDA and CDR2 SQIVND (reference sequence).

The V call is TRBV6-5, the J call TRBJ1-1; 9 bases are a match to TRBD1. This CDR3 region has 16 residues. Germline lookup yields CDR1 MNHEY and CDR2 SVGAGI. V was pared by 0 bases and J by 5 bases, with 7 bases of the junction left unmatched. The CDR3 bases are TGTGCCAGCAGTTACTCCAGGCCCGGACAGGGGACTGAAGCTTTCTTT. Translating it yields CASSYSRPGQGTEAFF.